Listed here is a single TCR beta chain. Its antigen is unknown. CDR1 and CDR2 (germline): SGDLS, YYNGEE. This CDR3 spans 14 amino acids. The ends were cut back, 2 bases at V and 2 bases at J, with 10 bases in the middle. This sample stems from a study of cytomegalovirus exposure and HLA in healthy donors. Overall study findings and caveats: Judged likely to be a sequencing artifact was a cluster of highly shared sequence variants. The authors later linked a missense DCLRE1C variant to TCR beta V- and J-gene trimming. The dataset shows that most TCR sequences were rare, while some public TCRs occurred in many donors.

60 Vbeta and 13 Jbeta primers were used in PCR. Measured with immunoSEQ multiplex PCR; TCRdb has only the in-frame clones, and not every one. The sample contains more than 100,000 clones, more than 75% of which appear only once. The specimen sequenced was PBMCs. The genes are TRBV9 and TRBJ2-5, with D perhaps matching TRBD2 (5 bases). The clonotype originates from a woman aged 18-29 years in good health and CMV-seropositive. The CDR3 here is CASSVGPGQETQYF. The CDR3 nucleotides are TGTGCCAGCAGCGTTGGGCCGGGGCAAGAGACCCAGTACTTC.